A selection of T cell receptor beta chains follows, all from one sample in a study of blood T cell repertoires in COVID-19. TCRdb keeps only in-frame clones here, not all; method: immunoSEQ multiplex PCR. Seen here are 250,000 to 300,000 clones, 80% to 90% observed once, and the top ten hold approximately 5%. Sequenced input: peripheral blood. The source is a woman aged 40 to 49 who had recovered from COVID-19. The conserved cysteine and the conserved F or W are not part of the CDR3 here. Fields, in order: J gene, clone size, V gene, D gene, CDR3 protein. D genes are given only for firm matches. Size is stated for part of the rows, as once, few or many counts, or as a class when the clone is expanded.

TRBJ1-1 | - | TRBV21-1 | - | ASKGQGNTEAF
TRBJ2-7 | - | TRBV11-2 | - | ASSLERQGGKREQY
TRBJ2-3 | - | TRBV12-3/TRBV12-4 | - | ASSLRGADTQY
TRBJ2-7 | - | TRBV6-2/TRBV6-3 | TRBD2 | ASSLERGGSSSYEQY
TRBJ2-7 | - | TRBV10-2 | TRBD1 | ASGSTGSSYEQY
TRBJ1-2 | - | TRBV2 | - | ASSQDRMGGYT
TRBJ2-3 | - | TRBV6-5 | - | ATGQHYTDTQY
TRBJ2-1 | few | TRBV6-2/TRBV6-3 | TRBD2 | ASSYRLAGGNEQF
TRBJ2-1 | - | TRBV28 | - | ASRPSTGTLNEQF
TRBJ2-1 | - | TRBV7-6 | - | ASSPSGGPNNEQF
TRBJ2-7 | once | TRBV3-1/TRBV3-2 | - | ASSQETGEQY
TRBJ1-6 | once | TRBV6-5 | - | ATAWGEYNSPLH
TRBJ1-5 | - | TRBV3-1/TRBV3-2 | - | ASSQHARGGVGNQPQH
TRBJ1-5 | - | TRBV4-1 | - | ASSQGGNRYSNQPQH
TRBJ2-7 | - | TRBV6-5 | TRBD1 | ATGPRDRAYEQY
TRBJ2-1 | - | TRBV6-6 | - | ASSYSGGGWNEQF
TRBJ1-1 | - | TRBV18 | - | ASSLQGGNTEAF
TRBJ2-4 | - | TRBV28 | TRBD2 | ASIPFGGAKNIQY
TRBJ1-2 | - | TRBV12-3/TRBV12-4 | TRBD1 | ASSGTGVYGYT
TRBJ2-7 | - | TRBV4-1 | TRBD2 | ASSQGEAGGLKQY
TRBJ2-5 | - | TRBV24-1 | - | ATSRSRGGETQY
TRBJ2-7 | - | TRBV18 | - | ASSPGTGRTYEQY
TRBJ2-5 | - | TRBV6-2/TRBV6-3 | - | ASSYLAAKTQY
TRBJ1-2 | - | TRBV10-3 | TRBD1 | ATVGTANYGYT
TRBJ1-4 | - | TRBV4-3 | - | ASSQDGGGFHEKLF
TRBJ2-7 | - | TRBV3-1/TRBV3-2 | - | ASSQVLGDEQY
TRBJ1-2 | - | TRBV5-1 | - | ASSFSAGPSYT
TRBJ2-7 | - | TRBV7-9 | TRBD2 | ASSLETSGEQY
TRBJ2-3 | - | TRBV15 | - | ATSVTLPGVDTQY
TRBJ1-2 | once | TRBV7-9 | - | ASSPPGGSGGYT
TRBJ2-1 | - | TRBV27 | - | ASSPGTFYSYNEQF
TRBJ1-4 | - | TRBV29-1 | - | SVRTASNEKLF
TRBJ1-1 | once | TRBV14 | - | ASSQTVNTEAF
TRBJ2-3 | - | TRBV11-2 | TRBD2 | ASGGLAGTDTQY
TRBJ2-1 | once | TRBV19 | - | ASSYRSSYNEQF
TRBJ1-5 | few | TRBV7-2 | TRBD1 | ASSQWTGGSNQPQH
TRBJ1-2 | - | TRBV7-6 | TRBD1 | ASSRGTGGGYGYT
TRBJ1-6 | - | TRBV3-1/TRBV3-2 | TRBD1 | ASSQDFTGGSYNSPLH
TRBJ1-6 | - | TRBV3-1/TRBV3-2 | - | ASSPPTSQVLH
TRBJ2-1 | - | TRBV3-1/TRBV3-2 | TRBD1 | ASSPQGASYNEQF
TRBJ2-5 | - | TRBV2 | TRBD2 | ASSGLAGGQETQY
TRBJ1-2 | - | TRBV6-5 | TRBD1 | ASTTTGTIYGYT
TRBJ2-1 | - | TRBV24-1 | - | ATSDLYRDNEQF
TRBJ2-7 | - | TRBV7-2 | - | ASSLTTGYEQY
TRBJ1-4 | - | TRBV3-1/TRBV3-2 | - | ASSPIGTFEKLF
TRBJ2-2 | - | TRBV7-9 | TRBD2 | ASSTTGGSLTGELF
TRBJ1-3 | - | TRBV29-1 | - | SVEWRGNTIY
TRBJ1-1 | - | TRBV16 | - | ASSQSDRAGAF
TRBJ2-7 | - | TRBV10-3 | - | AIGRGGYEQY